The T cell receptor (beta chain) under discussion was sequenced for a study of OX40 agonist ivuxolimab in advanced cancers. Regarding the research as a whole: Ivuxolimab was an agonistic, fully human IgG2 monoclonal antibody directed against OX40 (CD134), a costimulatory receptor. Among the approximately 50 dose-escalation patients, around 19 had hepatocellular carcinoma, approximately 15 melanoma, 9 renal cell carcinoma and 9 head and neck cancer. The point of sequencing TCRbeta in the periphery was to test whether ivuxolimab changed TCR sequence diversity and drove clonal T-cell expansion. The paper covers the monotherapy dose-escalation part of the phase I ivuxolimab trial, which included N of about 51 patients. Prior anti-PD-1, anti-PD-L1 or anti-CTLA-4 therapy was permitted, and 40% of dose-escalation patients had received checkpoint inhibitors. The dose-escalation cohort was 80% to 90% male with a mean age of about 60 years, ranging from about 23 to 85. Three dose-escalation patients achieved partial responses, one with hepatocellular carcinoma and two with cutaneous melanoma. Intravenous ivuxolimab was administered to patients every 2 weeks at six dose levels: 0.01, 0.1, 0.3, 1.5, 3 and 10 mg/kg. Paper-wide results and their limitations: In the 0.1-3.0 mg/kg groups, partial responders were among the patients with the lowest normalized peripheral clonal expansion, particularly in CD8+ T cells. Clonal expansion of both CD4+ and CD8+ blood T cells was observed from baseline to week 6 at doses 0.1 to 3.0 mg/kg. After ivuxolimab, CD8+ T cells had more expanded clones than CD4+ T cells on average. Low levels of normalized T-cell clonal expansion were also seen in some nonresponding patients. Which antigens the clonally expanded peripheral T cells were specific for was not determined.

The trial excluded patients who had a history of autoimmune disease or who were on systemic immunosuppression. Peripheral blood for TCR sequencing was collected from all dose cohorts at baseline, on cycle 4 day 1, and on cycle 7 day 1. Samples were obtained from an open-label, multicenter, first-in-human phase I dose-escalation trial of ivuxolimab. Adults with locally advanced or metastatic melanoma, renal cell, hepatocellular, or head and neck squamous cell carcinoma were enrolled in the trial. Before TCR sequencing, CD4+ and CD8+ T cells were separately sorted from peripheral blood. To sequence the TCRbeta CDR3 region, genomic DNA was isolated from the sorted cells. The immunoSEQ Assay was used for sequencing of TCRbeta CDR3 regions. Entries here come from immuneACCESS through TCRdb and include only in-frame sequences with V and J called. Some clones fail to appear in such tables; in the studies checked, an unresolved V gene covers under half of the shortfall, and the cause of the remainder is unknown. The sample includes 20,000 to 25,000 clones, with 75% to 80% observed a single time. The leading ten clones occupy 16% of the sample.

Reading from cysteine to phenylalanine, the CDR3 counts 13 amino acids. This entry keeps only the CDR3 DNA: 39 bases, framed from base 1. CDR1 MNHNS and CDR2 SASEGT were looked up in the germline V gene. V and J lose 6 bases and 4 bases, and a span of 12 bases separates them. Details on this clone: There is no known antigen for this receptor. One base away there is no much larger clone; base qualities are not given.

The rearrangement joined TRBV6-1 to TRBJ1-1; a tentative D match to TRBD1 spans 5 bases. Source: CD4+ or CD8+ T cells sorted from blood, taken in a trial of the OX40 agonist ivuxolimab. The origin of this receptor is an adult with an advanced solid tumor such as melanoma, head and neck, liver or kidney cancer. The DNA is TGTGCCAGCAGCCCAGGGCGAGGCACTGAAGCTTTCTTT. Translated, this gives CASSPGRGTEAFF.